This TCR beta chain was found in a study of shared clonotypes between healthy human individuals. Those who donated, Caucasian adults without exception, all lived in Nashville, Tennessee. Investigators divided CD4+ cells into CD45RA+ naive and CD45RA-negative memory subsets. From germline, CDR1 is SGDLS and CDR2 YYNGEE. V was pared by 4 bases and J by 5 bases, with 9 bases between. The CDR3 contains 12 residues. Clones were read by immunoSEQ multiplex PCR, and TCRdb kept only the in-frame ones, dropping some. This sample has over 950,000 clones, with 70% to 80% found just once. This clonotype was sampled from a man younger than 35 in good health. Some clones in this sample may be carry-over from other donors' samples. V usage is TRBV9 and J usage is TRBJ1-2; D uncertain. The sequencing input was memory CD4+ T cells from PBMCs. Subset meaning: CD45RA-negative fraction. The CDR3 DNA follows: TGTGCCAGCAGCACACCTTTTTATGGCTACACCTTC. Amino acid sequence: CASSTPFYGYTF.